This entry lists 7 T cell receptor beta chains sequenced from one sample in a study of Tregs in tolerant kidney transplant recipients. Libraries were prepared by immunoSEQ multiplex PCR; TCRdb keeps only in-frame clonotypes and omits some of them. The sample shows over 60,000 clones, 84% of them seen only once. Specimen: CD4+ T cells from blood. The receptors come from a human donor in good health.

The chain recombines TRBV5-6 with TRBJ1-2, with no clear D. Germline V gene lookup returns CDR1 SGHDT and CDR2 YYEEEE. The ends were cut back, 0 bases at V and 8 bases at J, with 20 bases in the middle. This CDR3 has 16 residues. The CDR3 nucleotides are TGTGCCAGCAGCTTGGTGGGTCTGGTCCCCGGGCGGGGCTACACCTTC. It specifies CASSLVGLVPGRGYTF.

The chain recombines TRBV30 with TRBJ1-6; a possible D gene is TRBD1 (5 bases). This CDR3 spans 16 amino acids. CDR1 and CDR2 from the germline V gene are GTSNPN and SVGIG (reference sequence). The V and J ends lost 3 bases and 10 bases respectively, with 22 bases between them. CDR3 region: CAWSRSSGVRYSPLHF. CDR3 DNA: TGTGCCTGGAGCCGTTCGTCGGGGGTCAGGTACTCACCCCTCCACTTT.

This chain connects TRBV9 to TRBJ2-2; D is uncertain. Germline loops: CDR1 SGDLS, CDR2 YYNGEE. V lost 0 bases to trimming and J lost 8 bases, with 17 bases between them. The CDR3 sequence is 16 residues long. The CDR3 is CASSVGFRSTTGELFF. The CDR3, as DNA: TGTGCCAGCAGCGTAGGGTTTCGGTCCACGACTGGGGAGCTGTTTTTT.

The chain carries TRBV7-2 and TRBJ1-6, with a weak D call TRBD1 (6 bases). The V gene's germline CDR1 is SGHTA and CDR2 FQGNSA. V was clipped by 1 base and J by 5 bases, with 9 bases between them. CDR3 length: 15 amino acids. The DNA of the CDR3 is TGTGCCAGCAGCTTAGACAGGGCGGATAATTCACCCCTCCACTTT. Translation: CASSLDRADNSPLHF.

The V and J genes are TRBV7-2 and TRBJ2-1, with 7 bases lining up with TRBD1. The CDR3 runs 11 residues. V lost 2 bases, J lost 12 bases, and 1 base stayed unmatched. Germline CDR1 SGHTA, CDR2 FQGNSA. In DNA, the CDR3 is TGTGCCAGCAGCTTACAGGGGGTGCAGTTCTTC. Encoded protein: CASSLQGVQFF.

J is TRBJ1-5 and V is TRBV10-3; 7 bases are shared with TRBD1. CDR3 size: 13 residues. Germline V gene sequence: CDR1 ENHRY, CDR2 SYGVKD. The V gene end was trimmed by 11 bases and the J gene end by 4 bases; junction bases not matched to a gene: 8. The CDR3 region is CASMGQKNQPQHF. DNA for the CDR3: TGTGCCTCGATGGGACAGAAAAATCAGCCCCAGCATTTT.

The chain combines TRBV19 with TRBJ1-5; 9 nucleotides line up with TRBD1. This CDR3 comprises 17 residues. The junction had 9 bases not matched to a gene; V was cut back by 5 bases and J by 1 base. From germline, CDR1 is LNHDA and CDR2 SQIVND (reference sequence). In nucleotides, the CDR3 is TGTGCCAGTAGTCCGTGGGACAGGGCAGGGAGCAATCAGCCCCAGCATTTT. Translation gives CASSPWDRAGSNQPQHF.